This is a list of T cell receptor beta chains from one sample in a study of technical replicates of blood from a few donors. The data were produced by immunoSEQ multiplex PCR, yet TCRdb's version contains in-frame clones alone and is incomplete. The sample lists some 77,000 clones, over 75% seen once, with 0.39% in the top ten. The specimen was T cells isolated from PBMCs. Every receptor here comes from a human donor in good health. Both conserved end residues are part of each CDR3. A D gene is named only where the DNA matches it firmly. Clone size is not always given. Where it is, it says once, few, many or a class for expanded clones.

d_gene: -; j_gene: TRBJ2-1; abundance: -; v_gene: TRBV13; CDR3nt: TGTGCCAGCAGCTTCCCGGGAGCAAGCTCCTACAATGAGCAGTTCTTC; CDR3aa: CASSFPGASSYNEQFF
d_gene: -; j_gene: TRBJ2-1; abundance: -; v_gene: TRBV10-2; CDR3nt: TGCGCCAGCAGCGAGGCAGGCAATGAGCAGTTCTTC; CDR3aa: CASSEAGNEQFF
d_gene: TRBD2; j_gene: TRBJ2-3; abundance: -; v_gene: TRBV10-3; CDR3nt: TGTGCCATCGGGGGGACCGGGACTAACACAGATACGCAGTATTTT; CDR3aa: CAIGGTGTNTDTQYF
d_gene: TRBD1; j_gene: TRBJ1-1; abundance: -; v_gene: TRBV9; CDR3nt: TGTGCCAGCAGCGTAGGAGGGGGCGGTGAAGCTTTCTTT; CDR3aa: CASSVGGGGEAFF
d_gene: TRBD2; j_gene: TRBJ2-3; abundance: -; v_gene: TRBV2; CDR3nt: TGTGCCAGCAGTGATGGAGGACTAGCGGGGGAAACGCAGTATTTT; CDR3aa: CASSDGGLAGETQYF
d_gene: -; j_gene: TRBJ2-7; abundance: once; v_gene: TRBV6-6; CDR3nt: TGTGCCAGCAGTTACTCAGTGGACACAACCTACGAGCAGTACTTC; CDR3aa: CASSYSVDTTYEQYF
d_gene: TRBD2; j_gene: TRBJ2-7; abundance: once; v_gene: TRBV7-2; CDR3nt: TGTGCCAGCAGCGGGGCTAGCGGGAGGCTTTTAGACTACGAGCAGTACTTC; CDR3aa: CASSGASGRLLDYEQYF
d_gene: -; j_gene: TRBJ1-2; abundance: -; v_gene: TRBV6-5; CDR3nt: TGTGCCAGCAGTTACTCTAGTAACTATGGCTACACCTTC; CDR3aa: CASSYSSNYGYTF
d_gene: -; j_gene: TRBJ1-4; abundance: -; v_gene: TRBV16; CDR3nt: TGTGCCAGCAGCCAGTGGAGCCCGGGGACTCGGAATGAAAAACTGTTTTTT; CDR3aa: CASSQWSPGTRNEKLFF
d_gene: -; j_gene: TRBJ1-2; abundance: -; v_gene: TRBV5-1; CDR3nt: TGCGCCAGCAGCTCGACAGGAAACTATGGCTACACCTTC; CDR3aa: CASSSTGNYGYTF
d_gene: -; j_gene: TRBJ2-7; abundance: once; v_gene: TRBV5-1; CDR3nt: TGCGCCAGCAGAGTAGCGGATTCCTACGAGCAGTACTTC; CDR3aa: CASRVADSYEQYF
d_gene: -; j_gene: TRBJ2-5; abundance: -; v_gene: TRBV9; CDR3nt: TGTGCCAGCAGCTTACGGACACGAGAGACCCAGTACTTC; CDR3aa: CASSLRTRETQYF
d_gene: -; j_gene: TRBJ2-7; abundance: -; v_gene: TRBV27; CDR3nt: TGTGCCAGCATAACCCGAGATGGCTACGAGCAGTACTTC; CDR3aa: CASITRDGYEQYF
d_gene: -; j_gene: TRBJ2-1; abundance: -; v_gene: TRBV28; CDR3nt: TGTGCCAGCAGTCCTTCCGACAGGTACAATGAGCAGTTCTTC; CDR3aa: CASSPSDRYNEQFF
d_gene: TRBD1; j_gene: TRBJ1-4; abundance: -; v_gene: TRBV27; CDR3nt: TGTGCCACCAGTTGGGGAGTTGGGACAGATAATGAAAAACTGTTTTTT; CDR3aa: CATSWGVGTDNEKLFF
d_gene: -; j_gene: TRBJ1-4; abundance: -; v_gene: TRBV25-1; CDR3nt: TGTGCCAGCAGTGAATTTAGCACCGCAACTAATGAAAAACTGTTTTTT; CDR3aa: CASSEFSTATNEKLFF